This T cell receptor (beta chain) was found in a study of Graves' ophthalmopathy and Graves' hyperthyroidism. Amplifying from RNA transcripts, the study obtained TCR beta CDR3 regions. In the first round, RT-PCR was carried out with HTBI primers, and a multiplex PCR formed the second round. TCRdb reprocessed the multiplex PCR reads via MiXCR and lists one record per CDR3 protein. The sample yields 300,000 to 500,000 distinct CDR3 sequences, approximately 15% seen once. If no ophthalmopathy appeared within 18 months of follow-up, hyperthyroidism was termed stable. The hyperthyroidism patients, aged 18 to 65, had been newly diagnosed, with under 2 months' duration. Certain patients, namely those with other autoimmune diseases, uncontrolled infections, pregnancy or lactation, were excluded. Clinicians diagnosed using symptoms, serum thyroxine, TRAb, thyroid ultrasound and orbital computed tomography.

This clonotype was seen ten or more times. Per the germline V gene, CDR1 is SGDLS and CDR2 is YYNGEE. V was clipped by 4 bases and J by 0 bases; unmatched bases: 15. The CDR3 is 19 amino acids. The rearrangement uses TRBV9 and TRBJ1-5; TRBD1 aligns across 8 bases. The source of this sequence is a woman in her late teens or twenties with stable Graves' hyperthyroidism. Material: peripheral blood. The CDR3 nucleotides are TGTGCCAGCAGCCCCCGGACAGGGAGGTGGGAATATAGCAATCAGCCCCAGCATTTT. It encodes CASSPRTGRWEYSNQPQHF.